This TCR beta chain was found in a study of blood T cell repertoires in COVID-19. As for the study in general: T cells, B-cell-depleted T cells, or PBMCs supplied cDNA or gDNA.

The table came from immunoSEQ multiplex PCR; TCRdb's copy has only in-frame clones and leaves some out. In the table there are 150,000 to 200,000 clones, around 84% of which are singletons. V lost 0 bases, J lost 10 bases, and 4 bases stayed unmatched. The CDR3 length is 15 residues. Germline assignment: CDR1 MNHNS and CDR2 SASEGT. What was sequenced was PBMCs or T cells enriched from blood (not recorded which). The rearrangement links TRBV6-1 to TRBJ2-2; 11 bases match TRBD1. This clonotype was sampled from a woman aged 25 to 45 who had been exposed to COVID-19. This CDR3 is CASSEAGTGGSELFF. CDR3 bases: TGTGCCAGCAGTGAAGCGGGGACAGGGGGATCGGAGCTGTTTTTT.